The 12 T cell receptor beta chains presented below share a single source sample, sequenced in a study of blood T cell repertoires in COVID-19. Here immunoSEQ multiplex PCR was the method, and the copy in TCRdb shows in-frame clones only, minus some. The sample holds more than 110,000 clones; about 84% are singletons and the top ten take about 7%. Sequenced: peripheral blood. Receptor source: a human donor in a cohort sampled during active COVID-19.

The chain employs TRBV4-3 and TRBJ2-3; 15 bases are shared with TRBD2. Germline V gene lookup returns CDR1 LGHNA and CDR2 YSLEER. Trimming removed 4 bases from V and 3 bases from J; junction bases left unmatched: 17. The CDR3 has 21 residues. CDR3 coding DNA: TGCGCCAGCAGCCGGAAGATTGGACTAGCGGGGGGGAGTAGCAATACAGATACGCAGTATTTT. It translates to CASSRKIGLAGGSSNTDTQYF.

A word on this clone: At one of its ends the junction is not consistent with the germline gene, which may arise from a read error. This chain connects TRBV4-2 to TRBJ2-7; 10 bases line up with TRBD2. From germline, CDR1 is LGHNA and CDR2 YNFKEQ. CDR3 length equals 12 residues. CDR3 nucleotide sequence: TGTGCCAGCAGCTCTACTAGCGGGGCGCCGCTCTTC. Translating gives CASSSTSGAPLF.

The chain joins TRBV2 to TRBJ1-5, with D possibly being TRBD1 (5 bases). Germline V lookup: CDR1 SNHLY, CDR2 FYNNEI. The V end lost 8 bases, the J end lost 6 bases, and 17 bases lay between the germline ends. CDR3 length: 14 amino acids. CDR3 region: CASSGGWSSQPQHF. CDR3 coding DNA: TGTGCCAGCTCCGGGGGTTGGTCGAGTCAGCCCCAGCATTTT.

The rearrangement links TRBV7-2 to TRBJ2-1; 11 positions agree with TRBD2. CDR1 SGHTA and CDR2 FQGNSA come from the germline V gene. This CDR3 has 15 residues. V gave up 4 bases and J gave up 9 bases; unmatched junction bases: 8. CDR3 sequence: CASSSRTSGLGEQFF. The CDR3, as DNA: TGTGCCAGCAGCTCCCGGACTAGCGGGTTAGGTGAGCAGTTCTTC.

V usage is TRBV7-2 and J usage is TRBJ2-7; D call uncertain. The CDR3 is 13 residues long. V lost 3 bases to trimming and J lost 4 bases, with 10 bases between them. CDR1 SGHTA and CDR2 FQGNSA come from the germline V gene. CDR3 in DNA: TGTGCCAGCAGCTTCGGGTTAGAGTACGAGCAGTACTTC. This gives the protein CASSFGLEYEQYF. The full variable domain, in which reference TRBV7-2 and TRBJ2-7 provide the parts outside the CDR3, is GAGVSQSPSNKVTEKGKDVELRCDPISGHTALYWYRQSLGQGLEFLIYFQGNSAPDKSGLPSDRFSAERTGGSVSTLTIQRTQQEDSAVYLCASSFGLEYEQYFGPGTRLTVT.

The chain couples TRBV24-1 to TRBJ1-4, with 7 bases that match TRBD1. The trim removed 2 bases at V and 6 bases at J, leaving 5 bases unmatched. The CDR3 is made up of 15 amino acids. The germline gives CDR1 KGHDR, CDR2 SFDVKD. The CDR3 is CATSDSGTAYEKLFF. CDR3 sequence (DNA): TGTGCCACCAGTGATTCCGGGACAGCTTATGAAAAACTGTTTTTT.

The rearrangement uses TRBV11-3 and TRBJ2-2; TRBD2 might be the D (7 bases). Trimming took 4 bases from V and 2 from J, leaving 17 bases between them. CDR1 and CDR2 (germline): SGHNT, YENEEA. The CDR3 runs to 17 residues. Here the CDR3 reads CASSSPWGGQNTGELFF. The CDR3, as DNA: TGTGCCAGCAGCTCCCCATGGGGGGGACAAAACACCGGGGAGCTGTTTTTT.

The chain joins TRBV7-2 to TRBJ2-5; D is possibly TRBD1 (6 bases). The CDR3 is made up of 14 amino acids. V gave up 3 bases and J gave up 5 bases, with 13 bases separating them. Germline V gene lookup returns CDR1 SGHTA and CDR2 FQGNSA. CDR3 bases: TGTGCCAGCAGCTTTCAAGGGGGTGGGGAGACCCAGTACTTC. This translates into CASSFQGGGETQYF. Filled out from reference TRBV7-2 and TRBJ2-5, the complete variable domain reads GAGVSQSPSNKVTEKGKDVELRCDPISGHTALYWYRQSLGQGLEFLIYFQGNSAPDKSGLPSDRFSAERTGGSVSTLTIQRTQQEDSAVYLCASSFQGGGETQYFGPGTRLLVL.

The rearrangement links TRBV3-1 (or the pseudogene TRBV3-2) to TRBJ2-1; unclear D gene. The CDR3 has 13 amino acids. V lost 4 bases to trimming and J lost 2 bases, with 6 bases between them. Per the germline V gene, CDR1 is LGHDT and CDR2 is YNNKEL (reference sequence). CDR3 sequence (DNA): TGTGCCAGCAGCCGTGACACCTACAATGAGCAGTTCTTC. Translating it yields CASSRDTYNEQFF.

The CDR3: CASSEDRNTEAFF. Here the CDR3 DNA reads TGTGCCAGCAGTGAAGACAGGAACACTGAAGCTTTCTTT. The chain has TRBV2 and TRBJ1-1, with unresolved D. Germline lookup yields CDR1 SNHLY and CDR2 FYNNEI. Trimming shortened V by 1 base and J by 1 base, and 4 bases separated the two germline ends. This CDR3 is built from 13 residues.

This chain connects TRBV6-2 or TRBV6-3 to TRBJ1-4, with 7 bases lining up with TRBD1. The V and J ends lost 4 bases and 3 bases, in that order; junction bases with no gene match: 11. Germline CDR1 reads MNHEY; CDR2 reads SVGEGT. This CDR3 has 17 residues. The CDR3 DNA follows: TGTGCCAGCAGTTGGATCCTTAACAGGGGATCTAATGAAAAACTGTTTTTT. This codes for CASSWILNRGSNEKLFF.

This chain joins TRBV2 and TRBJ2-5; 7 bases align to TRBD2. There are 15 residues in the CDR3. CDR1 and CDR2 from the germline V gene are SNHLY and FYNNEI. The V segment lost 0 bases and the J segment 7 bases; nucleotides outside the gene matches: 8. CDR3: CASSEALQSGVTQYF. The CDR3 nucleotides read TGTGCCAGCAGTGAAGCGCTGCAAAGCGGGGTGACCCAGTACTTC.